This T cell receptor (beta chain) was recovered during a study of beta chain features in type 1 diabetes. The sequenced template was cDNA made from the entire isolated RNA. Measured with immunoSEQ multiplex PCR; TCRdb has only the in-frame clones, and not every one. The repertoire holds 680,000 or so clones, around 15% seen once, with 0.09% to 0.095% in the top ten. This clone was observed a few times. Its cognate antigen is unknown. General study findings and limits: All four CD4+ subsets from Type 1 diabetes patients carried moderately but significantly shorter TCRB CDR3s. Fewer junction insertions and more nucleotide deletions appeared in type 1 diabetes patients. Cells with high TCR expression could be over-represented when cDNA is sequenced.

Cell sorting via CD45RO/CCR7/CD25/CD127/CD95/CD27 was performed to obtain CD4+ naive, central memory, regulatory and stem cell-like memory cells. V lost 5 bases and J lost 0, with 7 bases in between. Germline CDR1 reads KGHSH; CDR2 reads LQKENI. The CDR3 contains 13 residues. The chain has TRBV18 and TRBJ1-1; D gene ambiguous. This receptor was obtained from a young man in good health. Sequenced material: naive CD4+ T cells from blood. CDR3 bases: TGTGCCAGCTCATCGAAGATGAACACTGAAGCTTTCTTT. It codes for CASSSKMNTEAFF.